These 10 T cell receptor beta chains came from one sample sequenced in a study of blood T cell repertoires in COVID-19. Produced via immunoSEQ multiplex PCR; TCRdb's table is partial and in-frame only. The sample lists more than 250,000 clones; approximately 90% were seen once. The material sequenced was peripheral blood. The receptors originated from a woman between 50 and 59 years old with COVID-19, enrolled during active disease.

The rearrangement uses TRBV7-9 and TRBJ2-7, with D tentatively TRBD1 (6 bases). The CDR3 sequence is 15 residues long. The germline V gene has CDR1 SEHNR and CDR2 FQNEAQ (reference sequence). With 4 bases removed from V and 4 bases from J, the gap between germline ends came to 17 bases. The CDR3 spells CASSSTGTSLYEQYF. Written as DNA, the CDR3 is TGTGCCAGCAGCTCAACCGGGACATCACTGTACGAGCAGTACTTC.

This rearrangement joins TRBV7-8 to TRBJ1-5, with D tentatively TRBD1 (6 bases). Deletions cut 3 bases from V and 5 bases from J, with 11 bases between. In germline, CDR1 is SGHVS, CDR2 FQNEAQ. The CDR3 spans 14 residues. The CDR3 spells CASSFSWTDQPQHF. The CDR3 DNA reads as TGTGCCAGCAGCTTCTCCTGGACAGATCAGCCCCAGCATTTT.

The rearrangement joins TRBV11-3 to TRBJ2-6; D is undetermined. This CDR3 is 16 amino acids long. V gave up 7 bases and J gave up 0 bases, with 13 bases separating them. Germline CDR1 is SGHNT and CDR2 is YENEEA. In DNA, the CDR3 is TGTGCCAGCACCCCCGGTGGGCCCTCTGGGGCCAACGTCCTGACTTTC. This codes for CASTPGGPSGANVLTF.

This chain connects TRBV5-8 to TRBJ2-5; the D gene is possibly TRBD2 (5 bases). The CDR3 consists of 14 residues. Germline V gives CDR1 SGHTS, CDR2 YDEGEE. The ends were cut back, 0 bases at V and 3 bases at J, with 9 bases in the middle. The CDR3 DNA follows: TGTGCCAGCAGCTTGGGCGCGGGCAAAGAGACCCAGTACTTC. Translation: CASSLGAGKETQYF.

The gene calls are TRBV15 and TRBJ2-5, with TRBD1 matching over 8 bases. The germline V gene has CDR1 LNHNV and CDR2 YYDKDF (reference sequence). This CDR3 comprises 19 residues. With V trimmed by 0 bases and J by 4 bases, 16 bases remained unmatched. In nucleotides, the CDR3 is TGTGCCACCAGCAGAGATGAAAGCATGGCGCGGACAGGGAGAGAGACCCAGTACTTC. The encoded protein is CATSRDESMARTGRETQYF.

The V and J genes are TRBV6-1 and TRBJ1-1, with D uncertain. The CDR3 extends over 15 amino acids. Germline assignment: CDR1 MNHNS and CDR2 SASEGT. V lost 3 bases, J lost 5 bases, and 16 bases lay in between. The chain's CDR3 is CASSDLVRLSTEAFF. The CDR3 region has the DNA TGTGCCAGCAGTGATCTAGTCAGACTATCAACTGAAGCTTTCTTT.

The chain links TRBV4-1 to TRBJ1-4; D is possibly TRBD1 (5 bases). Trimming took off 2 bases at V and 8 bases at J, with 12 bases between the two ends. CDR3 length: 14 amino acids. Per the germline V gene, CDR1 is MGHRA and CDR2 is YSYEKL. CDR3 nucleotide sequence: TGCGCCAGCAGCCAACACAGGTTGGGGGAAAAACTGTTTTTT. As protein: CASSQHRLGEKLFF.

The chain carries TRBV4-2 and TRBJ1-1, with a possible D match to TRBD1 (6 bases). In germline, CDR1 is LGHNA, CDR2 YNFKEQ. V lost 2 bases to trimming and J lost 4 bases, with 14 bases between them. This CDR3 contains 15 residues. The CDR3 loop is CASSQPGTRSTEAFF. In nucleotides, the CDR3 is TGTGCCAGCAGCCAACCCGGGACACGGTCCACTGAAGCTTTCTTT.

This sequence joins TRBV18 and TRBJ2-3; D is perhaps TRBD1 (5 bases). This CDR3 spans 16 amino acids. V was clipped by 1 base and J by 0 bases, with 11 bases between them. Germline CDR1 KGHSH, CDR2 LQKENI. The CDR3 DNA is TGTGCCAGCTCACCACTGGGTAGGGGTAGCACAGATACGCAGTATTTT. It yields the protein CASSPLGRGSTDTQYF.

This chain uses TRBV19 with TRBJ1-1; D ambiguous. The V and J ends lost 6 bases and 10 bases respectively, with 15 bases between them. Germline V gene data show CDR1 as LNHDA and CDR2 as SQIVND (reference sequence). The CDR3 contains 12 residues. The CDR3: CASSPYGSIAFF. CDR3 bases: TGTGCCAGTAGCCCCTATGGGAGTATAGCTTTCTTT.